These 14 T cell receptor beta chains were sequenced from one sample in a study of blood T cell repertoires in COVID-19. Clones were sequenced by immunoSEQ multiplex PCR, and TCRdb holds only the in-frame ones, with some missing. This sample has 200,000 to 250,000 clones, with 80% to 85% found just once. Input material: peripheral blood. These receptors were obtained from a woman between 18 and 29 years old with acute or convalescent COVID-19.

The chain has TRBV6-5 and TRBJ2-5, with D maybe TRBD2 (6 bases). The V and J ends lost 3 bases and 5 bases respectively, with 16 bases between them. In germline, CDR1 is MNHEY, CDR2 SVGAGI. This CDR3 region has 15 residues. The CDR3 region is CASSYGTSRSETQYF. For the CDR3, the DNA is TGTGCCAGCAGTTATGGTACTAGCCGCTCGGAGACCCAGTACTTC.

The chain has TRBV4-3 and TRBJ1-2; 7 nucleotides match TRBD1. The trim removed 0 bases at V and 2 bases at J, leaving 6 bases unmatched. The germline V gene has CDR1 LGHNA and CDR2 YSLEER. The CDR3 spans 16 residues. The CDR3, as DNA: TGCGCCAGCAGCCAAGATCCGACAGGGAACAACTATGGCTACACCTTC. This sequence encodes CASSQDPTGNNYGYTF.

The genes are TRBV5-1 and TRBJ2-2; possible D gene TRBD2, 6 bases. Trimming took off 3 bases at V and 2 bases at J, with 14 bases between the two ends. CDR3 length: 16 residues. Germline V gene lookup returns CDR1 SGHRS and CDR2 YFSETQ. This CDR3 is CASSSIASVNTGELFF. As DNA, the CDR3 is TGCGCCAGCAGCTCGATTGCTAGCGTAAACACCGGGGAGCTGTTTTTT.

The CDR3 nucleotides are TGTGCCAGTAGTCCCCCTGAAGAGTACACCGGGGAGCTGTTTTTT. It yields the protein CASSPPEEYTGELFF. The chain links TRBV19 to TRBJ2-2; no clear D. The CDR3 is 15 residues long. V lost 5 bases to trimming and J lost 3 bases, with 13 bases between them. CDR1 and CDR2 from the germline V gene are LNHDA and SQIVND (reference sequence).

The DNA of the CDR3 is TGCGCCAGCAGCCAAAATCAGGGCATAGGCACTGAAGCTTTCTTT. Protein: CASSQNQGIGTEAFF. The chain joins TRBV4-3 to TRBJ1-1, with D perhaps TRBD1 (5 bases). The CDR3 spans 15 residues. V lost 2 bases, J lost 4 bases, and 14 bases lay in between. Germline CDR1 LGHNA, CDR2 YSLEER.

V and J are TRBV28 and TRBJ1-5, with 11 bases identical to TRBD1. The CDR3 is 16 amino acids. Germline assignment: CDR1 MDHEN and CDR2 SYDVKM. Germline trimming cut 3 bases from V and 3 bases from J; bases unmatched to any gene: 4. CDR3 sequence reads: CASSFRDRGTNQPQHF. The CDR3, as DNA: TGTGCCAGCAGTTTCAGGGACAGGGGGACCAATCAGCCCCAGCATTTT. Supplemented by reference TRBV28 and TRBJ1-5, the full variable domain reads DVKVTQSSRYLVKRTGEKVFLECVQDMDHENMFWYRQDPGLGLRLIYFSYDVKMKEKGDIPEGYSVSREKKERFSLILESASTNQTSMYLCASSFRDRGTNQPQHFGDGTRLSIL.

This chain links TRBV28 with TRBJ2-7; TRBD2 matches 7 bases. The V gene end was trimmed by 7 bases and the J gene end by 5 bases; junction bases not matched to a gene: 11. This CDR3 is 14 amino acids long. Germline V lookup: CDR1 MDHEN, CDR2 SYDVKM. This CDR3 reads CASTPRREFHEQYF. The CDR3 DNA sequence: TGTGCCAGCACCCCGAGGCGGGAGTTCCACGAGCAGTACTTC.

This clone was observed a few times. The rearrangement uses TRBV5-4 and TRBJ2-7, with 8 bases identical to TRBD1. CDR1 and CDR2 from the germline V gene are SGHNT and YYREEE (reference sequence). V was pared by 6 bases and J by 7 bases, with 9 bases of the junction left unmatched. CDR3 length: 13 amino acids. This chain's CDR3 is CASTTDRAREQYF. In DNA, the CDR3 is TGTGCCAGCACCACGGACAGGGCGAGAGAGCAGTACTTC.

The rearrangement joins TRBV27 to TRBJ1-1; D gene ambiguous. V dropped 2 bases and J dropped 5 bases, with 9 bases sitting between them. The CDR3 contains 13 residues. The V gene's germline CDR1 is MNHEY and CDR2 SMNVEV (reference sequence). The CDR3 bases are TGTGCCAGCAGTTTAACGGCCGGGACTGAAGCTTTCTTT. This codes for CASSLTAGTEAFF.

The V and J genes are TRBV6-2 or TRBV6-3 and TRBJ1-1; TRBD1 might be the D (5 bases). Per the germline V gene, CDR1 is MNHEY and CDR2 is SVGEGT. The length of the CDR3 is 13 residues. V shed 5 bases and J shed 5 bases, with 12 bases lying between them. The CDR3 DNA reads as TGTGCCAGCAGTCTTGACAGACGGACTGAAGCTTTCTTT. It is translated as CASSLDRRTEAFF.

This clone showed up just a few times. The rearrangement joins TRBV6-5 to TRBJ1-5; D remains unclear. This CDR3 spans 15 amino acids. Trimming left V 2 bases short and J 6 bases short, with 14 bases between. Looked up from germline, CDR1 is MNHEY and CDR2 is SVGAGI. For the CDR3, the DNA is TGTGCCAGCAGTTACGCAAGAGGGCAAGGTCAGCCCCAGCATTTT. It translates to CASSYARGQGQPQHF.

The sample holds a few counts of this clone. The J gene is TRBJ1-1, the V gene TRBV5-1; D is unclear. Looked up from germline, CDR1 is SGHRS and CDR2 is YFSETQ. The CDR3 is 14 residues long. V dropped 4 bases and J dropped 6 bases, with 16 bases sitting between them. This CDR3 reads CASSRGGGGAEAFF. CDR3 in DNA: TGCGCCAGCAGCCGCGGAGGAGGAGGAGCTGAAGCTTTCTTT.

V gene TRBV9 combines with J gene TRBJ2-1, with TRBD1 matching over 9 bases. Germline V gene lookup returns CDR1 SGDLS and CDR2 YYNGEE. The CDR3 runs to 15 residues. The V and J ends lost 2 bases and 4 bases, in that order; junction bases with no gene match: 4. CDR3 nucleotides: TGTGCCAGCAGCGTCCGGGACAGGGTTTACAATGAGCAGTTCTTC. Protein sequence: CASSVRDRVYNEQFF.

This chain connects TRBV6-5 to TRBJ1-6; a weak D match, TRBD1 (5 bases). Germline-derived CDR1 and CDR2 are MNHEY and SVGAGI. CDR3 length equals 16 residues. V was pared by 4 bases and J by 7 bases, with 17 bases between. The CDR3 DNA reads TGTGCCAGCAGTTTTGACCTTCAGGGTTGGAATTCACCCCTCCACTTT. This sequence encodes CASSFDLQGWNSPLHF.